What follows are 5 T cell receptor beta chains derived from one specimen sequenced in a study of vaccination effects on CD4 cells after COVID-19. Which antigens these TCRs recognize remains unknown. With the ViraFEST assay, the study expanded antigen-specific CD4+ T cells using viral peptide pools, then sequenced them. A roughly 10-day culture period preceded the isolation of CD4+ T cells. Vaccinees lacked prior SARS-CoV-2 infection and tested negative for nucleocapsid antibodies. The repertoire was sequenced with immunoSEQ multiplex PCR; TCRdb's copy has only in-frame clones and lacks some. The sample has about 20,000 clones; roughly 70% are singletons. The sequencing here drew on CD4+ T cells from PBMCs cultured with HCoV-NL63 spike peptides, taken before COVID-19 vaccination. These receptors originate from a human donor who received a COVID-19 vaccine.

The chain couples TRBV11-2 to TRBJ2-1, with 7 bases that match TRBD2. The germline CDR1 and CDR2 sequences are SGHAT and FQNNGV. With V trimmed by 1 base and J by 0 bases, 9 bases remained unmatched. CDR3 size: 18 residues. The CDR3 region has the DNA TGTGCCAGCAGCTTAGTGTTTGGAACGGGGGGCTCCTACAATGAGCAGTTCTTC. Its protein product is CASSLVFGTGGSYNEQFF.

The V gene is TRBV19, the J gene TRBJ2-5; TRBD1 might be the D (6 bases). CDR1 LNHDA and CDR2 SQIVND come from the germline V gene (reference sequence). The CDR3 runs to 14 residues. The germline V and J ends were trimmed by 3 bases and 5 bases, with 13 bases remaining between them. Written as DNA, the CDR3 is TGTGCCAGTAGTATCGCTGGGGGCACGGAGACCCAGTACTTC. Its translation is CASSIAGGTETQYF.

This clone was seen a few times. DNA for the CDR3: TGTGCCAGCAGCTTCAAGGGCGACACTGAAGCTTTCTTT. This codes for CASSFKGDTEAFF. The chain recombines TRBV11-1 with TRBJ1-1; D ambiguous. The V end lost 3 bases, the J end lost 3 bases, and 8 bases lay between the germline ends. In germline, CDR1 is SGHAT, CDR2 FQDESV (reference sequence). This CDR3 is 13 amino acids long. Full variable domain (missing parts from reference TRBV11-1 and TRBJ1-1): EAEVAQSPRYKITEKSQAVAFWCDPISGHATLYWYRQILGQGPELLVQFQDESVVDDSQLPKDRFSAERLKGVDSTLKIQPAELGDSAMYLCASSFKGDTEAFFGQGTRLTVV.

The J gene is TRBJ1-1, the V gene TRBV19; 10 bases match TRBD1. The CDR3 extends over 15 amino acids. From germline, CDR1 is LNHDA and CDR2 SQIVND (reference sequence). V was clipped by 6 bases and J by 0 bases; unmatched bases: 4. CDR3 residues: CASRWTGGVNTEAFF. The CDR3, as DNA: TGTGCCAGTAGATGGACAGGGGGGGTGAACACTGAAGCTTTCTTT.

V usage is TRBV10-2 and J usage is TRBJ2-3; D might be TRBD2 (7 bases). Trimming removed 8 bases at V and 7 bases at J, with 19 bases between. The CDR3 length is 14 residues. Germline CDR1 and CDR2: WSHSY and SAAADI. The CDR3: CASRPGGAVNTQYF. The DNA of the CDR3 is TGCGCCAGCCGGCCGGGGGGCGCAGTAAATACGCAGTATTTT.